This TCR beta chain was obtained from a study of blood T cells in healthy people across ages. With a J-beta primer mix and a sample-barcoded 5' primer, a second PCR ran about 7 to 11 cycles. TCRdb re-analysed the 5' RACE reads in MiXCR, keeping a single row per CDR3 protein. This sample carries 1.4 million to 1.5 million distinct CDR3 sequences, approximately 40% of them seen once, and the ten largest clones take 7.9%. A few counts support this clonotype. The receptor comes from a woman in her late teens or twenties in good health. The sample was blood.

The CDR3 reads CASRSSGGHYEQYF. The CDR3 nucleotides read TGTGCCAGTCGTTCGAGCGGGGGCCACTACGAGCAGTACTTC. The chain is built from TRBV28 and TRBJ2-7; 8 bases fit TRBD2. CDR3 length equals 14 residues. After removal of 9 bases from V and 3 bases from J, the junction contained 10 bases not matched to a gene. Germline CDR1 and CDR2: MDHEN and SYDVKM.